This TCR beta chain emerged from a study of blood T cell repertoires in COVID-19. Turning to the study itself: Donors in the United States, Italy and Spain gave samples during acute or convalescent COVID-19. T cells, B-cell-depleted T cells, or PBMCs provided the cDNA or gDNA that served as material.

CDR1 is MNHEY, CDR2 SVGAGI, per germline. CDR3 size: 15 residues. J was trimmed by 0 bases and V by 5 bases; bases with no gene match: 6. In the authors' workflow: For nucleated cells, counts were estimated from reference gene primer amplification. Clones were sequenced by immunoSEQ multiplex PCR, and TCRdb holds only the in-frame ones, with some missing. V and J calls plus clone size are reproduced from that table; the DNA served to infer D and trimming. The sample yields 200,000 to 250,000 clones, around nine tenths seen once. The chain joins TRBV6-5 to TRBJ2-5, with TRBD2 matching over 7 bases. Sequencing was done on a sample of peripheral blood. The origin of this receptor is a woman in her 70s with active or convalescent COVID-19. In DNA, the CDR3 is TGTGCCAGCAGTCCGGCCGGGAGGTACCAAGAGACCCAGTACTTC. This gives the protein CASSPAGRYQETQYF.